The 4 T cell receptor beta chains given below trace back to one sample, sequenced in a study of identical twins. TCRdb itself ran the 5' RACE reads through MiXCR, one entry per CDR3 protein. The table lists under 400,000 distinct CDR3 sequences, about 9% of them singletons, with 8.5% to 10% in the top ten. The sequenced sample consisted of naive T cells sorted from blood. These TCRs come from a woman in her forties or fifties in good health.

The V and J genes are TRBV11-2 and TRBJ2-1; 10 bases are shared with TRBD2. Germline V gene data show CDR1 as SGHAT and CDR2 as FQNNGV. This CDR3 region has 15 residues. Unmatched junction bases numbered 7, after V lost 5 bases and J lost 6 bases. The CDR3 sequence is CASSTLAGVFNEQFF. CDR3 coding DNA: TGTGCCAGCAGCACGCTAGCGGGAGTGTTCAATGAGCAGTTCTTC. Using reference TRBV11-2 and TRBJ2-1 for the parts outside the CDR3, the full variable domain is EAGVAQSPRYKIIEKRQSVAFWCNPISGHATLYWYQQILGQGPKLLIQFQNNGVVDDSQLPKDRFSAERLKGVDSTLKIQPAKLEDSAVYLCASSTLAGVFNEQFFGPGTRLTVL.

This clonotype was observed at least ten times. V and J are TRBV15 and TRBJ1-4; 7 nucleotides agree with TRBD1. This CDR3 comprises 15 residues. Trimming cost V 5 bases and J 3 bases; bases outside gene matches: 6. Germline values: CDR1 LNHNV, CDR2 YYDKDF (reference sequence). The CDR3 DNA is TGTGCCACCAGCGGTCAGGGGGGTGCTAATGAAAAACTGTTTTTT. It translates to CATSGQGGANEKLFF.

This rearrangement joins TRBV5-1 to TRBJ2-6; a possible D gene is TRBD2 (7 bases). The germline V and J ends were trimmed by 7 bases and 8 bases, with 10 bases remaining between them. Germline loops: CDR1 SGHRS, CDR2 YFSETQ. The CDR3 has 12 residues. CDR3 nucleotide sequence: TGCGCCAGCGGGGGGGCCACCAACGTCCTGACTTTC. Translating it yields CASGGATNVLTF.

Many counts were recorded for this clonotype. In DNA, the CDR3 is TGTGCCAGCAGCCGAAGGGGGTACCACAATGAGCAGTTCTTC. Its protein product is CASSRRGYHNEQFF. V is TRBV12-3 or TRBV12-4 and J is TRBJ2-1; perhaps TRBD1 as D (6 bases). This CDR3 contains 14 residues. Between the trimmed V and J ends, which lost 6 bases and 5 bases, there was a span of 14 bases.